Each of the 4 T cell receptor beta chains below was sequenced from the same sample in a study of memory CD8 T cells in hepatitis C reinfection. This table comes from immunoSEQ multiplex PCR, and its TCRdb copy is limited to in-frame clones, with some not included. The sample contains under 60,000 clones, roughly 90% of which appear only once. Described time point: pre-reinfection, 55 to 20 weeks before reinfection detection. Sorted cells were sequenced directly ex vivo without any in vitro expansion. Sequences were obtained from naive CD8+ T cells sorted from blood. Receptors were obtained from a man aged 18 to 30 with hepatitis C virus infection.

The J gene is TRBJ1-4, the V gene TRBV28; 11 positions match TRBD1. There are 16 residues in the CDR3. Germline CDR1 is MDHEN and CDR2 is SYDVKM. V shed 8 bases and J 8 bases; nucleotides not matched to a gene: 13. The CDR3 reads CASGVGQGDLEEKLFF. The CDR3 DNA reads TGTGCCAGCGGCGTGGGACAGGGGGATCTAGAGGAAAAACTGTTTTTT.

The chain combines TRBV4-3 with TRBJ2-3; TRBD2 is a possible D gene (5 bases). V lost 3 bases to trimming and J lost 2 bases, with 15 bases between them. Germline V lookup: CDR1 LGHNA, CDR2 YSLEER. The CDR3 length is 16 residues. In nucleotides, the CDR3 is TGCGCCAGCAGCCAGCGAGGAGGAAATCACACAGATACGCAGTATTTT. Translating it yields CASSQRGGNHTDTQYF.

This clone appeared a few times. The gene calls are TRBV4-3 and TRBJ1-6, with TRBD1 as a possible D gene (6 bases). Per the germline V gene, CDR1 is LGHNA and CDR2 is YSLEER. V was cut by 0 bases and J by 7 bases, with 10 bases left in between. This CDR3 region has 15 residues. The CDR3 loop is CASSQDRTVNSPLHF. In DNA form, the CDR3 reads TGCGCCAGCAGCCAAGATCGGACAGTAAATTCACCCCTCCACTTT.

The chain has TRBV4-3 and TRBJ1-2; 7 nucleotides agree with TRBD1. The ends lost 3 bases at V and 8 bases at J; junction bases unmatched: 6. Germline CDR1 LGHNA, CDR2 YSLEER. The CDR3 runs to 13 residues. As DNA, the CDR3 is TGCGCCAGCAGCCATACAGGGGCGGGGGGCTACACCTTC. Amino acid sequence: CASSHTGAGGYTF.